This entry lists 18 T cell receptor beta chains sequenced from one sample in a study of regulatory dendritic cells for organ transplantation. TCRdb's copy holds only in-frame clones and misses some; the assay was immunoSEQ multiplex PCR. The data contain approximately 35,000 clones, roughly 89% of them singletons. Specimen: naive CD4+ T cells from blood. Subset indicated: CD45RA+ naive T cells. All receptors come from a human donor in good health.

The V and J genes are TRBV6-5 and TRBJ2-5; D may be TRBD1 or TRBD2 (6 bases each). The end of the DNA aligns better with TRBJ2-7, so the J call may be wrong. Germline assignment: CDR1 MNHEY and CDR2 SVGAGI. The CDR3 extends over 16 amino acids. CDR3 amino acids: CASSYGGPVPAYEQYF. The CDR3 nucleotides are TGTGCCAGCAGTTATGGGGGGCCCGTGCCCGCCTACGAGCAGTACTTC.

This chain joins TRBV11-3 and TRBJ1-4; 9 nucleotides agree with TRBD1. The germline V gene encodes CDR1 SGHNT and CDR2 YENEEA. The V and J ends lost 0 bases and 7 bases, in that order; junction bases with no gene match: 9. The CDR3 consists of 17 residues. CDR3 coding DNA: TGTGCCAGCAGCTTAGATCCGTCCGGGACAGGGTGTGAAAAACTGTTTTTT. Encoded protein: CASSLDPSGTGCEKLFF.

Here the CDR3 DNA reads TGTGCCAGCAGTAGGAACGAGGGCGCGGCTGGCTACACCTTC. Its translation is CASSRNEGAAGYTF. V usage is TRBV2 and J usage is TRBJ1-2; D is unresolved. From germline, CDR1 is SNHLY and CDR2 FYNNEI. V dropped 5 bases and J dropped 7 bases, with 17 bases sitting between them. The CDR3 is 14 amino acids.

The gene calls are TRBV6-1 and TRBJ1-1; D gene unclear. Trimming took 8 bases from V and 1 from J, leaving 11 bases between them. CDR1 is MNHNS and CDR2 is SASEGT in the germline V gene. This CDR3 has 13 residues. As DNA, the CDR3 is TGTGCCAGCGGGGTGAGGCGGAACACTGAAGCTTTCTTT. Protein product: CASGVRRNTEAFF.

This sequence joins TRBV7-9 and TRBJ2-2, with TRBD1 matching 7 bases. Trimming removed 3 bases from V and 1 base from J; junction bases left unmatched: 8. The CDR3 covers 17 residues. Looked up from germline, CDR1 is SEHNR and CDR2 is FQNEAQ (reference sequence). As DNA, the CDR3 is TGTGCCAGCAGCTTGACAGGGATCGGACGGAACACCGGGGAGCTGTTTTTT. It encodes CASSLTGIGRNTGELFF.

The CDR3 bases are TGTGCCAGCAGTTACGGACCCGGCTCTGGAAACACCATATATTTT. It encodes CASSYGPGSGNTIYF. The genes are TRBV6-5 and TRBJ1-3, with D uncertain. The CDR3 sequence is 15 residues long. Trimming left V 2 bases short and J 0 bases short, with 8 bases between. CDR1 and CDR2 (germline): MNHEY, SVGAGI.

In its sample, this clone was seen once. This sequence joins TRBV6-5 and TRBJ2-7; 9 bases agree with TRBD1. V was pared by 5 bases and J by 2 bases, with 4 bases of the junction left unmatched. The CDR3 extends over 14 amino acids. Germline lookup yields CDR1 MNHEY and CDR2 SVGAGI. This CDR3 reads CASSTGTGTYEQYF. The DNA of the CDR3 is TGTGCCAGCAGTACCGGGACAGGGACCTACGAGCAGTACTTC.

The rearrangement joins TRBV6-5 to TRBJ2-1, with D maybe TRBD2 (6 bases). The germline V gene encodes CDR1 MNHEY and CDR2 SVGAGI. Trimming stripped 8 bases from V and 10 bases from J, with 12 bases between. The CDR3 sequence is 11 residues long. The CDR3 nucleotides are TGTGCCAGCCTGACTCGGGGGGAGCAGTTCTTC. This gives the protein CASLTRGEQFF.

For this clone: Compared with germline, one end of the junction differs, possibly owing to a read error. V is TRBV4-1 and J is TRBJ1-2, with a weak D call TRBD1 (5 bases). CDR1 is MGHRA and CDR2 is YSYEKL in the germline V gene. The CDR3 loop spans 15 amino acids. The CDR3 coding sequence is TGCGCCAGCAGCCACCCTAACAGGCGGTCTATGGCTAGGGGCTTC. Protein: CASSHPNRRSMARGF.

The chain employs TRBV7-2 and TRBJ2-1, with 7 bases that match TRBD1. Germline V gene data show CDR1 as SGHTA and CDR2 as FQGNSA. CDR3 length: 15 residues. J lost 4 bases, V lost 5 bases, and 8 bases had no gene match. In nucleotides, the CDR3 is TGTGCCAGCAGCGGAGAGGGGGCGCGATACAATGAGCAGTTCTTC. It codes for CASSGEGARYNEQFF.

This chain joins TRBV7-2 and TRBJ2-3, with 7 bases matching TRBD1. V was pared by 6 bases and J by 2 bases, with 11 bases of the junction left unmatched. Looked up from germline, CDR1 is SGHTA and CDR2 is FQGNSA. The CDR3 runs 16 residues. The CDR3 DNA is TGTGCCAGCAGTTCGCGCCAGGGGGACACCACAGATACGCAGTATTTT. Protein sequence: CASSSRQGDTTDTQYF. Complete variable domain (other parts from reference TRBV7-2 and TRBJ2-3): GAGVSQSPSNKVTEKGKDVELRCDPISGHTALYWYRQSLGQGLEFLIYFQGNSAPDKSGLPSDRFSAERTGGSVSTLTIQRTQQEDSAVYLCASSSRQGDTTDTQYFGPGTRLTVL.

This clone was seen a handful of times. The chain combines TRBV19 with TRBJ1-2; D uncertain. Trimming shortened V by 9 bases and J by 4 bases, and 12 bases separated the two germline ends. The CDR3 runs 12 residues. Germline values: CDR1 LNHDA, CDR2 SQIVND (reference sequence). Here the CDR3 DNA reads TGTGCCAGCGGATCAAGGGCCTATGGCTACACCTTC. Protein sequence: CASGSRAYGYTF.

Note on this clone: Mismatch with germline at one junction end may stem from a read error. The J gene is TRBJ2-5, the V gene TRBV7-7; D unclear. The CDR3 contains 13 residues. The V gene's germline CDR1 is SSHAT and CDR2 FNYEAQ (reference sequence). CDR3 loop: CASSLLLEETQYF. CDR3 nucleotides: TGTGCTAGCAGCTTACTTCTTGAAGAGACCCAGTACTTC.

This chain uses TRBV2 with TRBJ2-7; 8 bases match TRBD2. Germline V gives CDR1 SNHLY, CDR2 FYNNEI. The CDR3 loop spans 14 amino acids. Germline trimming cut 6 bases from V and 9 bases from J; bases unmatched to any gene: 13. The CDR3 loop is CASRQVAGLPGQYF. CDR3 DNA sequence: TGTGCCAGCAGACAAGTAGCGGGACTTCCTGGGCAGTACTTC. Full variable domain (outside the CDR3, taken from reference TRBV2 and TRBJ2-7): EPEVTQTPSHQVTQMGQEVILRCVPISNHLYFYWYRQILGQKVEFLVSFYNNEISEKSEIFDDQFSVERPDGSNFTLKIRSTKLEDSAMYFCASRQVAGLPGQYFGPGTRLTVT.

The genes are TRBV2 and TRBJ1-6; 9 nucleotides agree with TRBD1. V was clipped by 5 bases and J by 8 bases; unmatched bases: 4. This CDR3 region has 14 residues. Germline V lookup: CDR1 SNHLY, CDR2 FYNNEI. The CDR3 DNA is TGTGCCAGCAGTTGGGACAGGGATTATTCACCCCTCCACTTT. This codes for CASSWDRDYSPLHF.

This chain links TRBV7-3 with TRBJ2-7; no firm D call. The V and J ends lost 1 base and 0 bases respectively, with 7 bases between them. CDR1 SGHTA and CDR2 FQGTGA come from the germline V gene. This CDR3 has 14 amino acids. CDR3 DNA sequence: TGTGCCAGCAGCTTAAGCCACAGCTCCTACGAGCAGTACTTC. Translated, it gives CASSLSHSSYEQYF.

This clone has a handful of counts. The chain has TRBV2 and TRBJ2-2, with 9 nucleotides matching TRBD1. Germline values: CDR1 SNHLY, CDR2 FYNNEI. Losses at the gene ends were 6 bases for V and 4 bases for J; bases not matched to a gene: 6. The CDR3 runs 15 residues. This CDR3 is CASRRDRVPTGELFF. DNA of the CDR3: TGTGCCAGCAGAAGGGACAGGGTGCCCACCGGGGAGCTGTTTTTT.

This chain joins TRBV9 and TRBJ2-3; TRBD2 matches 10 bases. Germline loops: CDR1 SGDLS, CDR2 YYNGEE. The CDR3 has 19 amino acids. The junction had 13 bases not matched to a gene; V was cut back by 3 bases and J by 0 bases. The CDR3 nucleotides are TGTGCCAGCAGCGCCTGGGGCACTAGCGGGGCCACTAGCACAGATACGCAGTATTTT. Residues: CASSAWGTSGATSTDTQYF. Variable domain in full (rest from reference TRBV9 and TRBJ2-3): DSGVTQTPKHLITATGQRVTLRCSPRSGDLSVYWYQQSLDQGLQFLIQYYNGEERAKGNILERFSAQQFPDLHSELNLSSLELGDSALYFCASSAWGTSGATSTDTQYFGPGTRLTVL.